The 5 T cell receptor beta chains listed next were all sequenced from one sample in a study of cytomegalovirus exposure and HLA in healthy donors. 60 Vbeta and 13 Jbeta primers were used in PCR. Using immunoSEQ multiplex PCR, the repertoire was profiled, and TCRdb retains in-frame clones only, with some absent. The sample holds 110,000 to 150,000 clones, over 75% seen once. The specimen sequenced was PBMCs. The receptors come from a man under 40 in good health and CMV-seronegative.

This sequence joins TRBV28 and TRBJ1-2; D might be TRBD1 (5 bases). The germline V gene encodes CDR1 MDHEN and CDR2 SYDVKM. With 7 bases removed from V and 5 bases from J, the gap between germline ends came to 17 bases. There are 14 residues in the CDR3. The CDR3 loop reads CASTDRGELYGYTF. The CDR3 coding sequence is TGTGCCAGCACCGACCGGGGGGAACTTTATGGCTACACCTTC.

The chain uses TRBV4-1 and TRBJ2-1; 9 nucleotides agree with TRBD1. CDR1 and CDR2 from the germline V gene are MGHRA and YSYEKL. The CDR3 runs 13 residues. With 0 bases clipped from V and 16 bases from J, the junction kept 7 bases outside the gene matches. CDR3 sequence (DNA): TGCGCCAGCAGCCAAGATCAAGGGACAGGGCGATTCTTC. Its translation is CASSQDQGTGRFF.

V usage is TRBV6-1 and J usage is TRBJ1-1, with 8 bases aligning to TRBD1. Per the germline V gene, CDR1 is MNHNS and CDR2 is SASEGT. Germline trimming cut 2 bases from V and 5 bases from J; bases unmatched to any gene: 10. The CDR3 consists of 16 residues. The DNA of the CDR3 is TGTGCCAGCAGTGAAAAGGCCCAGGGGGCGAATACTGAAGCTTTCTTT. Amino acid sequence: CASSEKAQGANTEAFF.

This rearrangement joins TRBV25-1 to TRBJ2-5, with D tentatively TRBD1 (5 bases). The DNA end favors TRBJ2-7, so the J call may be wrong. Looked up from germline, CDR1 is MGHDK and CDR2 is SYGVNS. The CDR3 contains 14 residues. CDR3 in amino acids: CASSPVDRSDEQYF. DNA of the CDR3: TGTGCCAGCAGCCCCGTTGACAGATCCGACGAGCAGTACTTC.

The rearrangement uses TRBV19 and TRBJ2-3; 7 positions agree with TRBD1. Trimming at V came to 2 bases and at J to 2 bases, leaving 4 bases not matched to a gene. Germline CDR1 is LNHDA and CDR2 is SQIVND (reference sequence). The CDR3 is made up of 15 amino acids. CDR3 in DNA: TGTGCCAGTAGTATACGGGACAGAGCCACAGATACGCAGTATTTT. It is translated as CASSIRDRATDTQYF.